One and the same sample provided the 9 T cell receptor beta chains below, sequenced in a study of OX40 agonist ivuxolimab in advanced cancers. Clones were read by immunoSEQ multiplex PCR, and TCRdb kept only the in-frame ones, dropping some. The top ten hold roughly 4.3% of the sample, which has 70,000 to 95,000 clones, just over 85% seen once. The sample in question was CD4+ or CD8+ T cells sorted from blood, obtained in a trial of the OX40 agonist ivuxolimab. The receptors here all came from an adult with an advanced solid tumor such as melanoma, head and neck, liver or kidney cancer.

This chain connects TRBV4-2 to TRBJ2-3; no definite D call. Germline V CDR1 and CDR2: LGHNA, YNFKEQ. CDR3 length equals 15 residues. V was clipped by 1 base and J by 2 bases, with 10 bases between them. CDR3 in DNA: TGTGCCAGCAGCCAAGGAGCTGACCCCACAGATACGCAGTATTTT. This codes for CASSQGADPTDTQYF.

The count of this clone is one. The chain couples TRBV5-4 to TRBJ2-2; the match to TRBD2 covers 14 bases. Germline trimming cut 4 bases from V and 8 bases from J; bases unmatched to any gene: 7. Germline assignment: CDR1 SGHNT and CDR2 YYREEE (reference sequence). The CDR3 contains 16 residues. The CDR3 bases are TGTGCCAGCAGCCACGGGACTAGCGGGAGAGGGGGGGAGCTGTTTTTT. Its protein product is CASSHGTSGRGGELFF. The entire variable domain, with the rest obtained from reference TRBV5-4 and TRBJ2-2, is as follows: ETGVTQSPTHLIKTRGQQVTLRCSSQSGHNTVSWYQQALGQGPQFIFQYYREEENGRGNFPPRFSGLQFPNYSSELNVNALELDDSALYLCASSHGTSGRGGELFFGEGSRLTVL.

CDR3 amino acids: CASSSKSGANVLTF. For the CDR3, the DNA is TGTGCCAGCAGCTCAAAATCTGGGGCCAACGTCCTGACTTTC. The chain carries TRBV5-8 and TRBJ2-6; D unresolved. The CDR3 has 14 residues. The V gene's germline CDR1 is SGHTS and CDR2 YDEGEE. Trimming stripped 3 bases from V and 1 base from J, with 5 bases between. Using reference TRBV5-8 and TRBJ2-6 for the parts outside the CDR3, the full variable domain is EAGVTQSPTHLIKTRGQQATLRCSPISGHTSVYWYQQALGLGLQFLLWYDEGEERNRGNFPPRFSGRQFPNYSSELNVNALELEDSALYLCASSSKSGANVLTFGAGSRLTVL.

This clone was seen once. V gene TRBV6-5 combines with J gene TRBJ2-7; D might be TRBD1 (6 bases). From germline, CDR1 is MNHEY and CDR2 SVGAGI. The CDR3 loop spans 13 amino acids. Trimming took off 5 bases at V and 3 bases at J, with 11 bases between the two ends. The CDR3 loop reads CASSPEGVYEQYF. CDR3 nucleotide sequence: TGTGCCAGCAGTCCTGAGGGGGTCTACGAGCAGTACTTC.

CDR3 bases: TGTGCCAGCAGTTCTCCCGGGACAGGGGTAGGGGAGCAGTACTTC. This encodes CASSSPGTGVGEQYF. This rearrangement joins TRBV27 to TRBJ2-7; 10 bases map to TRBD1. The germline gives CDR1 MNHEY, CDR2 SMNVEV (reference sequence). The CDR3 runs to 15 residues. Trimming cost V 4 bases and J 7 bases; bases outside gene matches: 10.

This chain joins TRBV5-8 and TRBJ1-2, with D maybe TRBD1 (5 bases). Trimming took off 3 bases at V and 8 bases at J, with 14 bases between the two ends. The CDR3 has 13 residues. Germline CDR1 and CDR2: SGHTS and YDEGEE. CDR3 region: CASSWGKYEGYTF. In DNA form, the CDR3 reads TGTGCCAGCAGCTGGGGGAAATATGAAGGCTACACCTTC.

The chain couples TRBV19 to TRBJ2-5, with 7 bases fitting TRBD2. Germline V gene sequence: CDR1 LNHDA, CDR2 SQIVND (reference sequence). The CDR3 is 14 amino acids. J gave up 4 bases and V 5 bases, and 7 bases lay outside the gene matches. Written as DNA, the CDR3 is TGTGCCAGTAGTCGAGGGAGGGCCGCAGAGACCCAGTACTTC. Protein product: CASSRGRAAETQYF.

The CDR3 DNA follows: TGTGCCAGCAGCTTAGACGGCCGCGGAAACACCATATATTTT. The encoded protein is CASSLDGRGNTIYF. This chain joins TRBV11-2 and TRBJ1-3, with D unresolved. V was trimmed by 0 bases and J by 4 bases, leaving 7 bases between them. Per germline, CDR1 SGHAT and CDR2 FQNNGV. The CDR3 covers 14 residues. The full variable domain, with the rest looked up from reference TRBV11-2 and TRBJ1-3, is EAGVAQSPRYKIIEKRQSVAFWCNPISGHATLYWYQQILGQGPKLLIQFQNNGVVDDSQLPKDRFSAERLKGVDSTLKIQPAKLEDSAVYLCASSLDGRGNTIYFGEGSWLTVV.

The chain combines TRBV6-5 with TRBJ2-7, with 8 bases lining up with TRBD2. Losses at the gene ends were 6 bases for V and 5 bases for J; bases not matched to a gene: 9. Germline values: CDR1 MNHEY, CDR2 SVGAGI. CDR3 size: 14 residues. The CDR3 bases are TGTGCCAGCAGCGACTCGGGGGGGACCCACGAGCAGTACTTC. This gives the protein CASSDSGGTHEQYF.